This TCR beta chain was identified during a study of blood T cell repertoires in COVID-19. Overall study: PBMCs, B-cell-depleted T cells, or T cells were the source of the cDNA or gDNA that made up the material.

In germline, CDR1 is SGDLS, CDR2 YYNGEE. This CDR3 region has 13 residues. Between the trimmed V and J ends, which lost 0 bases and 1 base, there was a span of 5 bases. Sequenced by immunoSEQ multiplex PCR; TCRdb stores in-frame clones only, minus some. The sample shows hundreds of thousands of clones, roughly 90% of them seen only once. The sample taken for sequencing was PBMCs or T cells enriched from blood (not recorded which). This clonotype was obtained from a woman under 30 with acute COVID-19. The chain couples TRBV9 to TRBJ2-7, with no clear D. The CDR3 nucleotides read TGTGCCAGCAGCGTAGAAGAGTCCTACGAGCAGTACTTC. This gives the protein CASSVEESYEQYF.